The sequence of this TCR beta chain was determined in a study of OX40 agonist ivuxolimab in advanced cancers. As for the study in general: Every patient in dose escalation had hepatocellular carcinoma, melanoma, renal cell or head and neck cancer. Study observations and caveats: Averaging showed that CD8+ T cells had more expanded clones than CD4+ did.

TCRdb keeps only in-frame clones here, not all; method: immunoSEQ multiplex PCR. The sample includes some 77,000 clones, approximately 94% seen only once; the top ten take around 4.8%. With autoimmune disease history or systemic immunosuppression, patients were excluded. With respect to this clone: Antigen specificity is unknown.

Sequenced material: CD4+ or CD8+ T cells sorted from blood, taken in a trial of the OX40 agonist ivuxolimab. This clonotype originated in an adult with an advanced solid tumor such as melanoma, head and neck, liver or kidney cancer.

The CDR3 is CASSPAGSSYNEQFF. Written as DNA, the CDR3 is TGTGCCAGCAGCCCAGCCGGGAGCTCCTACAATGAGCAGTTCTTC. The V gene is TRBV7-3, the J gene TRBJ2-1; D is possibly TRBD2 (6 bases). V lost 5 bases to trimming and J lost 0 bases, with 11 bases between them. This CDR3 contains 15 residues. CDR1 SGHTA and CDR2 FQGTGA come from the germline V gene.